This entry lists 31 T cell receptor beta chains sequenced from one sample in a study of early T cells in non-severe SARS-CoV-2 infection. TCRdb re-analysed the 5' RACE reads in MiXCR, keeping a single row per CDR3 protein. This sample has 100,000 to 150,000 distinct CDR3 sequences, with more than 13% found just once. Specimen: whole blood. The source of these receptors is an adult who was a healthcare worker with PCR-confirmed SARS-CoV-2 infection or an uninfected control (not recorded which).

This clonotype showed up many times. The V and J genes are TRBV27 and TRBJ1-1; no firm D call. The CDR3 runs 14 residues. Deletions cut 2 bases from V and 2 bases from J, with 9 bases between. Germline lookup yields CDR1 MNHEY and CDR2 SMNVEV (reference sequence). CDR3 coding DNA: TGTGCCAGCAGTTTAATGGGGTTTAACACTGAAGCTTTCTTT. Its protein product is CASSLMGFNTEAFF.

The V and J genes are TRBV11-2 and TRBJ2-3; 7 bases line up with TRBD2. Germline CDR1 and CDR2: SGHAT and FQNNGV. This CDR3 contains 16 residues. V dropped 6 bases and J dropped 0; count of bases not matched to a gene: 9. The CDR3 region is CASSSGTTFSTDTQYF. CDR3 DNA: TGTGCCAGCAGTTCTGGGACTACCTTTAGCACAGATACGCAGTATTTT.

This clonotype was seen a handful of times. CDR3 region: CASSPWTGSYEQYF. CDR3 in DNA: TGTGCCAGCAGCCCCTGGACAGGGTCGTACGAGCAGTACTTC. This chain joins TRBV11-1 and TRBJ2-7; 8 nucleotides agree with TRBD1. This CDR3 has 14 residues. After removal of 5 bases from V and 4 bases from J, the junction contained 7 bases not matched to a gene. The germline V gene encodes CDR1 SGHAT and CDR2 FQDESV (reference sequence).

CDR3 DNA sequence: TGTGCCAGCAGTTTTGGATTGACTGAAGCTTTCTTT. Translating it yields CASSFGLTEAFF. The V gene is TRBV12-3 or TRBV12-4, the J gene TRBJ1-1, with D unresolved. This CDR3 has 12 amino acids. Trimming left V 3 bases short and J 5 bases short, with 7 bases between.

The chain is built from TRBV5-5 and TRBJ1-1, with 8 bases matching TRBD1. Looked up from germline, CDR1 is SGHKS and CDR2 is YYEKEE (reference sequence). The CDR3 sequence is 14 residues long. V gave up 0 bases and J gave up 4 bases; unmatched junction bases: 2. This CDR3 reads CASSLVGQGTEAFF. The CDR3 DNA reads TGTGCCAGCAGCTTGGTTGGACAGGGCACTGAAGCTTTCTTT.

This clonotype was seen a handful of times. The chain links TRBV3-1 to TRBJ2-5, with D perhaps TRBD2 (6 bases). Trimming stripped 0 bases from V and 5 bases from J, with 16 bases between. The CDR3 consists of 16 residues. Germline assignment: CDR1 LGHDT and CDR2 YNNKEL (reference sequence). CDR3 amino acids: CASSQDKMGGYETQYF. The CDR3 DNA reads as TGTGCCAGCAGCCAAGATAAGATGGGGGGTTACGAGACCCAGTACTTC.

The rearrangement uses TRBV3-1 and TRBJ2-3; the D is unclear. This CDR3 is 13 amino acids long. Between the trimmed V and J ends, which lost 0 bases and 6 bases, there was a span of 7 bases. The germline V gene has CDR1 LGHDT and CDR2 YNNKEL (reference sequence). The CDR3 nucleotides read TGTGCCAGCAGCCAAGAAACCGAGGATACGCAGTATTTT. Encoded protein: CASSQETEDTQYF.

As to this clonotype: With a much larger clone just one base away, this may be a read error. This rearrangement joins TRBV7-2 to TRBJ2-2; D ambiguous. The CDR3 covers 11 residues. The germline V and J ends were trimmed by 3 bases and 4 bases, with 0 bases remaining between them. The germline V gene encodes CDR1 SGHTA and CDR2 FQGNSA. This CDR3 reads CASSFTGELFF. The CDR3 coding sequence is TGTGCCAGCAGCTTCACCGGGGAGCTGTTTTTT.

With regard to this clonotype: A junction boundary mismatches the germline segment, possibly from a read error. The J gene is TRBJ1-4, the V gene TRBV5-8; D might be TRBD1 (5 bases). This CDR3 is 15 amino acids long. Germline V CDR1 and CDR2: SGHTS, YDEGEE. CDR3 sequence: CASSLDIATNEKLFF. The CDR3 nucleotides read TGTGCCAGCAGTTTGGACATTGCAACTAATGAAAAACTGTTTTTT.

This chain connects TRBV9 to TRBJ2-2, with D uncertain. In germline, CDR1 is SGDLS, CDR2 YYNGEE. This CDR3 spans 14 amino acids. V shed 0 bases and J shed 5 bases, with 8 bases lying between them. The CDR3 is CASSVGPMTGELFF. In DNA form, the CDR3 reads TGTGCCAGCAGCGTAGGGCCGATGACCGGGGAGCTGTTTTTT.

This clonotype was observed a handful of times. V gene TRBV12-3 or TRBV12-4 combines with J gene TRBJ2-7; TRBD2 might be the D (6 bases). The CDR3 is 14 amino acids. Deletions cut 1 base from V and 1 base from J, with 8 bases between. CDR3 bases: TGTGCCAGCAGTTTAGGGGGGGTATCCTACGAGCAGTACTTC. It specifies CASSLGGVSYEQYF.

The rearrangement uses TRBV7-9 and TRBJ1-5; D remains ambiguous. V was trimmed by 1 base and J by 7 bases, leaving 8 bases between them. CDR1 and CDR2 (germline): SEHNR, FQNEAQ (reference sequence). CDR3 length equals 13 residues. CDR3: CASSLGYPQPQHF. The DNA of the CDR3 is TGTGCCAGCAGCTTAGGGTATCCACAGCCCCAGCATTTT.

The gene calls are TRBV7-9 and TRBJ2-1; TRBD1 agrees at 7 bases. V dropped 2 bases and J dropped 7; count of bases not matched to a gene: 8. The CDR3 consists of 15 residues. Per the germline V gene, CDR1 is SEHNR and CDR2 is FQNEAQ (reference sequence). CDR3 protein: CASSLSRTGSNEQFF. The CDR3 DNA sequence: TGTGCCAGCAGCTTATCCAGGACAGGTTCGAATGAGCAGTTCTTC.

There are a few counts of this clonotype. CDR3 bases: TGTGCCACCAGTCAGCGTTCGACTAGTTTAATTGAGCAGTTCTTC. Protein sequence: CATSQRSTSLIEQFF. This chain joins TRBV15 and TRBJ2-1; D perhaps matches TRBD2 (6 bases). CDR3 length: 15 amino acids. Germline-derived CDR1 and CDR2 are LNHNV and YYDKDF (reference sequence). V was shortened by 6 bases and J by 9 bases, with 21 bases between the two germline ends.

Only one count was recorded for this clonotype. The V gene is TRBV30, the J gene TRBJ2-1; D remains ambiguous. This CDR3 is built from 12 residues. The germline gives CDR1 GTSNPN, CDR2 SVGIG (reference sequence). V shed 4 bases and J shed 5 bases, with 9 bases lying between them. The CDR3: CAWMGNHNEQFF. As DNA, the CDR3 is TGTGCCTGGATGGGGAACCACAATGAGCAGTTCTTC.

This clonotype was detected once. The CDR3 protein is CASSLGQRLGTQYF. In nucleotides, the CDR3 is TGTGCCAGCAGCCTCGGACAAAGGCTAGGGACCCAGTACTTC. The rearrangement joins TRBV7-2 to TRBJ2-5; D might be TRBD1 (5 bases). Germline CDR1 is SGHTA and CDR2 is FQGNSA. V was cut by 5 bases and J by 7 bases, with 17 bases left in between. The CDR3 contains 14 residues.

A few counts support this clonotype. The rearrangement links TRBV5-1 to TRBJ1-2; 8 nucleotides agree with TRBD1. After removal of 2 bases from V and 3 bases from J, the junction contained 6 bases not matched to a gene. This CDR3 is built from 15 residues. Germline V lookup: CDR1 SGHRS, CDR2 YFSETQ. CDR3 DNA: TGCGCCAGCAGCTTTGAAGGGACAGGAGACTATGGCTACACCTTC. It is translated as CASSFEGTGDYGYTF.

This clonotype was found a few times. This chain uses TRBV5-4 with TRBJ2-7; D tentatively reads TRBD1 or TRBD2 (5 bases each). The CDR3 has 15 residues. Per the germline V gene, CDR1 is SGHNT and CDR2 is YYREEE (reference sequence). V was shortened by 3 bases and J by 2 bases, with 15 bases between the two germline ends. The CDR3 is CASSSFRDAPYEQYF. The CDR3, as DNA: TGTGCCAGCAGCTCTTTCCGGGACGCTCCCTACGAGCAGTACTTC. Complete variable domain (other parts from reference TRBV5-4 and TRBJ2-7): ETGVTQSPTHLIKTRGQQVTLRCSSQSGHNTVSWYQQALGQGPQFIFQYYREEENGRGNFPPRFSGLQFPNYSSELNVNALELDDSALYLCASSSFRDAPYEQYFGPGTRLTVT.

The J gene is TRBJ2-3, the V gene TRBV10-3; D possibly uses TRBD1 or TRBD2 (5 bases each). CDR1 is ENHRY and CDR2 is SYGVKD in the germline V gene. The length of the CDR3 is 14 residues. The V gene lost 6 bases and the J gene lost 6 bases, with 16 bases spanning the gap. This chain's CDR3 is CAIRPTLGTDTQYF. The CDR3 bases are TGTGCCATCAGACCGACTCTGGGGACGGATACGCAGTATTTT.

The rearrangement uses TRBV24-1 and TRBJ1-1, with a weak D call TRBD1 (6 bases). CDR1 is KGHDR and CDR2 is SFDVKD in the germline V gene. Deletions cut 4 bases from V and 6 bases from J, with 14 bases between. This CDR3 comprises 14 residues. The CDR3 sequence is CATSEQTGGSEAFF. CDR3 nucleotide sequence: TGTGCCACCAGTGAACAGACAGGAGGCTCTGAAGCTTTCTTT.

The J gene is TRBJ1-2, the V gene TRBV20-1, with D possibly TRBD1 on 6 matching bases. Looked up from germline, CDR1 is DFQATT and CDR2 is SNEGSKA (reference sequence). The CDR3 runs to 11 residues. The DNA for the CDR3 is TGCTCCAGCGGGGGGGCTGAAGGCTACACCTTC. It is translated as CSSGGAEGYTF.

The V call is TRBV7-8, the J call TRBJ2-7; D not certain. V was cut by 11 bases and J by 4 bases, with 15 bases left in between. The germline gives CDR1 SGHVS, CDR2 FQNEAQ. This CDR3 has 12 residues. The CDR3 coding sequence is TGTGCCTCGAGGCCCCCGGTTTACGAGCAGTACTTC. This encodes CASRPPVYEQYF.

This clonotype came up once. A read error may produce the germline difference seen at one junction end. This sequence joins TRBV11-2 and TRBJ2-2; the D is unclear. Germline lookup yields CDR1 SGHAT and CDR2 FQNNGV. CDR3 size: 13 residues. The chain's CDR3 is CASGLGYTGELFF. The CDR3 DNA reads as TGTGCCAGCGGCTTAGGTTACACCGGGGAGCTGTTTTTT.

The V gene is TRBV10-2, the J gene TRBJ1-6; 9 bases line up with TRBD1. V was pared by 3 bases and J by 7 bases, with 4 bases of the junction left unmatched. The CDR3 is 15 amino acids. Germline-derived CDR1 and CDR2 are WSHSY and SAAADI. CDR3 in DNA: TGCGCCAGCAGTGATGGGGACAGGGTCAATTCACCCCTCCACTTT. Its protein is CASSDGDRVNSPLHF.

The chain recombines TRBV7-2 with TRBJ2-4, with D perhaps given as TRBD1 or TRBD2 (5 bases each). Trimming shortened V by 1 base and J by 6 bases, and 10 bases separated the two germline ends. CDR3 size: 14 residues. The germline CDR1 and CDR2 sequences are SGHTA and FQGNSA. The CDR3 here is CASSLELGTNIQYF. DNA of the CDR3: TGTGCCAGCAGCTTAGAGTTAGGGACAAACATTCAGTACTTC. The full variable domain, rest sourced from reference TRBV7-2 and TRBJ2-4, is GAGVSQSPSNKVTEKGKDVELRCDPISGHTALYWYRQSLGQGLEFLIYFQGNSAPDKSGLPSDRFSAERTGGSVSTLTIQRTQQEDSAVYLCASSLELGTNIQYFGAGTRLSVL.

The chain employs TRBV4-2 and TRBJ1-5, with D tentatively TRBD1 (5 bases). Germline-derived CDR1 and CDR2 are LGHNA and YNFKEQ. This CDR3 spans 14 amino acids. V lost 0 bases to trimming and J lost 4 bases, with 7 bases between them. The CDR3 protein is CASSQDSGNQPQHF. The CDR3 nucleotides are TGTGCCAGCAGCCAAGACTCAGGGAATCAGCCCCAGCATTTT.

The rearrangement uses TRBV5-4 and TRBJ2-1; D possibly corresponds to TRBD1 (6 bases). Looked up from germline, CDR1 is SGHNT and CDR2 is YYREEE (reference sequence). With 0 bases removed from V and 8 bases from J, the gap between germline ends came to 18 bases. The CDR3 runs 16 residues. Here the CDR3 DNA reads TGTGCCAGCAGCTTGGGAGCAGGACAGAGGGTTGATGAGCAGTTCTTC. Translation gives CASSLGAGQRVDEQFF.

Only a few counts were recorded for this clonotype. CDR3 loop: CSGRIGYNEQFF. The CDR3 bases are TGCAGTGGAAGGATAGGGTACAATGAGCAGTTCTTC. The chain links TRBV20-1 to TRBJ2-1; D is uncertain. Per the germline V gene, CDR1 is DFQATT and CDR2 is SNEGSKA (reference sequence). CDR3 length equals 12 residues. V was shortened by 7 bases and J by 4 bases, with 11 bases between the two germline ends.

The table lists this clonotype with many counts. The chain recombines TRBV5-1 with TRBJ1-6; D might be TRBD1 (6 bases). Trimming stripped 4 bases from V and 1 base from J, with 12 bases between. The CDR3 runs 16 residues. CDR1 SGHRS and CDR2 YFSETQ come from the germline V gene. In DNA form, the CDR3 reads TGCGCCAGCAGCCCGGCGGGGGCTTCCTATAATTCACCCCTCCACTTT. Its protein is CASSPAGASYNSPLHF.

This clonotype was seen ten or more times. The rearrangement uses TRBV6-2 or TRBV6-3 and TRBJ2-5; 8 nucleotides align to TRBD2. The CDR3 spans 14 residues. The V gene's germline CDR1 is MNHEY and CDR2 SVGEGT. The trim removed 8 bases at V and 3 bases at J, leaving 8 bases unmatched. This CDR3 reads CASLPRGGEETQYF. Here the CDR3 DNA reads TGTGCCAGCCTGCCTCGGGGGGGCGAAGAGACCCAGTACTTC.

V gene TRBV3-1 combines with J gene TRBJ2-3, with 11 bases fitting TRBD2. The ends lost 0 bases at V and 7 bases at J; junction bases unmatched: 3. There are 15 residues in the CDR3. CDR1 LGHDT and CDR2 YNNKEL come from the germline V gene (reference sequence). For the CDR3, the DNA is TGTGCCAGCAGCCAAGATACTAGCGGGGGAAATACGCAGTATTTT. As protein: CASSQDTSGGNTQYF.